This TCR beta chain was captured by sequencing in a study of shared clonotypes between healthy human individuals. None of the donors, who were healthy HIV-negative adults, had recently had acute infections or vaccinations. The authors divided CD4+ cells into CD45RA+ naive and CD45RA-negative memory subsets. As concerns this clone: The antigen is unknown.

Only in-frame clones appear in the TCRdb table, and some are missing; sequencing was by immunoSEQ multiplex PCR. The sample comprises approximately 2.4 million clones, 90% to 97% of which are singletons, and around 0.13% rests with the top ten. Study-level points and caveats: In contrast to clonotypes shared by all four donors, non-shared clonotypes had lower generation probabilities.

Source material: naive CD4+ T cells sorted from blood. Documented subset: CD45RA+ positively selected. The receptor comes from a man aged 18 to 30 in good health.

This CDR3 is CASSLTRGDTGELFF. Here the CDR3 DNA reads TGTGCCAGCAGCTTAACCCGGGGGGACACCGGGGAGCTGTTTTTT. This chain joins TRBV7-2 and TRBJ2-2; 7 nucleotides agree with TRBD2. J was trimmed by 3 bases and V by 2 bases; bases with no gene match: 3. Germline CDR1 is SGHTA and CDR2 is FQGNSA. This CDR3 is 15 amino acids long.